The sequence of this T cell receptor (beta chain) was determined in a study of blood T cell repertoires in COVID-19. Trimming shortened V by 0 bases and J by 5 bases, and 12 bases separated the two germline ends. The CDR3 runs to 14 residues. Germline V gene data show CDR1 as SGDLS and CDR2 as YYNGEE. Repertoires were generated with immunoSEQ multiplex PCR, while TCRdb's copy carries only in-frame clones and drops some. Of about 58,000 clones in the sample, roughly 79% were seen once. This rearrangement joins TRBV9 to TRBJ2-7, with a tentative D call TRBD1 (5 bases). What was sequenced was peripheral blood. This TCR derives from a human donor in a cohort sampled during active COVID-19. The CDR3 DNA reads as TGTGCCAGCAGCGTAGTCCCAGGGCGCCACGAGCAGTACTTC. Translated: CASSVVPGRHEQYF.